These T cell receptor beta chains were read from a single sample in a study of blood T cells in healthy people across ages. TCRdb re-derived calls from the 5' RACE reads in MiXCR, one entry per CDR3 protein. The table lists around 900,000 distinct CDR3 sequences, 25% to 35% of them singletons. Sequenced sample: blood. The receptors derive from a woman older than 75 in good health. CDR3s include the opening cysteine and the closing phenylalanine or tryptophan. Clone size is stated in some rows and not others, as once, few, many or a class when expanded.

v_gene,abundance,j_gene,CDR3aa
TRBV12-3/TRBV12-4,NA,TRBJ2-1,CASSRTGGVSYNEQFF
TRBV11-1,NA,NA,CASSSRGGTTRSEQYF
TRBV20-1,few,TRBJ1-6,CSASTGFYNSPLHF
TRBV30,NA,TRBJ2-6,CAWRIPTGANVLTF
TRBV12-3/TRBV12-4,many,TRBJ1-4,CASRGSLLGQPLFF
TRBV7-2,NA,TRBJ1-1,CASSLAEGAGTEAFF
TRBV10-3,many,TRBJ2-4,CAISEGGTAKNIQYF
TRBV6-2/TRBV6-3,many,TRBJ2-1,CASSYLGYNEQFF
TRBV20-1,many,TRBJ1-6,CSANQGGGSPLHF
TRBV3-1,NA,TRBJ2-2,CASSYRTVNTGELFF
TRBV4-2,NA,TRBJ1-4,CASSRQSISNEKLFF
TRBV12-3/TRBV12-4,few,TRBJ1-1,CASSLEGSWSEAFF
TRBV6-5,many,TRBJ2-4,CASRRDSFRNIQYF
TRBV2,many,TRBJ2-3,CASNQLRTGDTQYF
TRBV29-1,few,TRBJ1-4,CSVDAGGVANEKLFF